These 25 T cell receptor beta chains originate from one sample sequenced in a study of identical twins. TCRdb re-analysed the 5' RACE reads in MiXCR, keeping a single row per CDR3 protein. Of hundreds of thousands of distinct CDR3 sequences listed, approximately 13% are singletons. The same specimen was also included in a second study, on yellow fever vaccine responses in identical twins.

Material: PBMCs. The receptors shown here come from a woman aged 18-29 years in good health.

This clonotype was recorded a few times. The CDR3 nucleotides are TGTGCCAGCAGCTACCATTTAGGGACACTGAACACTGAAGCTTTCTTT. It is translated as CASSYHLGTLNTEAFF. The V gene is TRBV2, the J gene TRBJ1-1; a possible D gene is TRBD1 (6 bases). The CDR3 contains 16 residues. The germline gives CDR1 SNHLY, CDR2 FYNNEI. V lost 6 bases to trimming and J lost 0 bases, with 17 bases between them.

This CDR3 reads CSARGGLAGNEQFF. The CDR3 bases are TGCAGTGCTAGGGGGGGGCTAGCGGGGAATGAGCAGTTCTTC. This chain uses TRBV20-1 with TRBJ2-1, with 9 bases that match TRBD2. Germline V gene lookup returns CDR1 DFQATT and CDR2 SNEGSKA (reference sequence). V shed 3 bases and J 7 bases; nucleotides not matched to a gene: 7. The length of the CDR3 is 14 residues.

The chain links TRBV12-3 or TRBV12-4 to TRBJ2-2; D gene unclear. The CDR3 spans 13 residues. V lost 7 bases, J lost 4 bases, and 10 bases lay in between. CDR3: CASKAIATGELFF. CDR3 coding DNA: TGTGCCAGCAAGGCGATTGCCACCGGGGAGCTGTTTTTT.

This clonotype has a handful of counts. The V gene is TRBV7-6, the J gene TRBJ2-7; D gene uncertain. The CDR3 totals 13 residues. V was shortened by 5 bases and J by 7 bases, with 15 bases between the two germline ends. Germline CDR1 SGHVS, CDR2 FNYEAQ. CDR3 nucleotide sequence: TGTGCCAGCAGCCCGCAGTCCCTAGGGGAGCAGTACTTC. Its protein is CASSPQSLGEQYF.

This clonotype turned up a few times. The genes are TRBV12-3 or TRBV12-4 and TRBJ1-2, with 9 nucleotides matching TRBD1. CDR3 size: 15 residues. V shed 6 bases and J 7 bases; nucleotides not matched to a gene: 12. This chain's CDR3 is CASSRPTGGVGGYTF. The CDR3 DNA reads TGTGCCAGCAGCCGACCAACAGGGGGCGTCGGTGGCTACACCTTC.

This clonotype was found many times. The chain carries TRBV27 and TRBJ2-5; D not resolved. Germline CDR1 is MNHEY and CDR2 is SMNVEV (reference sequence). The CDR3 extends over 15 amino acids. Trimming removed 7 bases at V and 5 bases at J, with 20 bases between. The CDR3 DNA reads TGTGCCAGCAACGACTTTGGGATATGGCAGGAGACCCAGTACTTC. Encoded protein: CASNDFGIWQETQYF.

With respect to this clonotype: It may be a read error: a sequence one base away is much more abundant. This rearrangement joins TRBV3-1 to TRBJ2-2; TRBD1 might be the D (5 bases). Germline loops: CDR1 LGHDT, CDR2 YNNKEL (reference sequence). The CDR3 totals 18 residues. CDR3: CASSKDDVTAPNTGELFF. The CDR3, as DNA: TGTGCCAGCAGCAAAGACGATGTGACAGCCCCGAACACCGGGGAGCTGTTTTTT. Combining the CDR3 with reference TRBV3-1 and TRBJ2-2 gives the whole variable domain DTAVSQTPKYLVTQMGNDKSIKCEQNLGHDTMYWYKQDSKKFLKIMFSYNNKELIINETVPNRFSPKSPDKAHLNLHINSLELGDSAVYFCASSKDDVTAPNTGELFFGEGSRLTVL.

The chain combines TRBV28 with TRBJ2-2; D is unresolved. The CDR3 runs 15 residues. Germline assignment: CDR1 MDHEN and CDR2 SYDVKM. V was cut by 3 bases and J by 1 base, with 9 bases left in between. CDR3 sequence (DNA): TGTGCCAGCAGTTTCCCACACTTGAACACCGGGGAGCTGTTTTTT. Residues: CASSFPHLNTGELFF. The complete variable domain, with remaining parts taken from reference TRBV28 and TRBJ2-2, reads DVKVTQSSRYLVKRTGEKVFLECVQDMDHENMFWYRQDPGLGLRLIYFSYDVKMKEKGDIPEGYSVSREKKERFSLILESASTNQTSMYLCASSFPHLNTGELFFGEGSRLTVL.

This clonotype occurred many times. The genes are TRBV7-8 and TRBJ2-3; TRBD1 aligns across 12 bases. Germline assignment: CDR1 SGHVS and CDR2 FQNEAQ. J gave up 5 bases and V 4 bases, and 7 bases lay outside the gene matches. The CDR3 spans 16 residues. The CDR3: CASSYTGTGGVDTQYF. The CDR3 DNA is TGTGCCAGCAGCTACACCGGGACAGGGGGCGTAGATACGCAGTATTTT.

This clonotype occurred a few times. The chain carries TRBV7-9 and TRBJ2-1; D is possibly TRBD1 or TRBD2 (5 bases each). Trimming pared 3 bases from V and 8 bases from J, leaving 23 bases between. The CDR3 runs 17 residues. CDR1 is SEHNR, CDR2 FQNEAQ, per germline (reference sequence). CDR3 in amino acids: CASSFSSGGTGAYEQFF. CDR3 in DNA: TGTGCCAGCAGCTTCTCCTCTGGTGGGACGGGCGCGTATGAGCAGTTCTTC. Variable domain in full (rest from reference TRBV7-9 and TRBJ2-1): DTGVSQNPRHKITKRGQNVTFRCDPISEHNRLYWYRQTLGQGPEFLTYFQNEAQLEKSRLLSDRFSAERPKGSFSTLEIQRTEQGDSAMYLCASSFSSGGTGAYEQFFGPGTRLTVL.

Remarks on this clonotype: A much larger clone sits a single nucleotide away, making a read error possible. This chain links TRBV28 with TRBJ2-7; 9 bases line up with TRBD1. There are 13 residues in the CDR3. The J segment lost 3 bases and the V segment lost 6 bases, leaving 3 bases of the junction unmatched. CDR1 is MDHEN, CDR2 SYDVKM, per germline. CDR3 loop: CASSWTGDYEQYF. CDR3 bases: TGTGCCAGCAGCTGGACAGGGGACTACGAGCAGTACTTC.

The chain combines TRBV12-3 or TRBV12-4 with TRBJ1-5; D may be TRBD1 (5 bases). V gave up 4 bases and J gave up 6 bases, with 7 bases separating them. The CDR3 runs to 12 residues. For the CDR3, the DNA is TGTGCCAGCAGTTGGGACGCTCAGCCCCAGCATTTT. Amino acids: CASSWDAQPQHF.

This clonotype was observed many times. This chain joins TRBV18 and TRBJ2-1, with D unclear. In germline, CDR1 is KGHSH, CDR2 LQKENI. The CDR3 runs 14 residues. The ends were cut back, 3 bases at V and 7 bases at J, with 13 bases in the middle. The CDR3 protein is CASSPARPVNEQFF. The CDR3 DNA reads as TGTGCCAGCTCACCCGCGCGGCCGGTGAATGAGCAGTTCTTC.

This clonotype has at least ten counts. The chain uses TRBV7-9 and TRBJ2-1; weak D call: TRBD2 (5 bases). Trimming removed 1 base from V and 4 bases from J, with 11 bases in between. The CDR3 sequence is 15 residues long. Per germline, CDR1 SEHNR and CDR2 FQNEAQ (reference sequence). The CDR3 protein is CASSLDGNTYNEQFF. As DNA, the CDR3 is TGTGCCAGCAGCTTAGACGGGAACACTTACAATGAGCAGTTCTTC.

In its sample, this clonotype was seen a few times. The chain uses TRBV20-1 and TRBJ2-1; no reliable D call. The CDR3 loop spans 17 amino acids. Trimming pared 0 bases from V and 0 bases from J, leaving 15 bases between. Germline V CDR1 and CDR2: DFQATT, SNEGSKA (reference sequence). This chain's CDR3 is CSARDRNLVSSYNEQFF. For the CDR3, the DNA is TGCAGTGCTAGAGACCGCAACCTGGTTAGCTCCTACAATGAGCAGTTCTTC.

This clonotype was seen a handful of times. This chain links TRBV20-1 with TRBJ2-3; TRBD2 aligns across 8 bases. The CDR3 runs 16 residues. CDR1 and CDR2 from the germline V gene are DFQATT and SNEGSKA (reference sequence). The V gene end was trimmed by 1 base and the J gene end by 2 bases; junction bases not matched to a gene: 8. The CDR3 region has the DNA TGCAGTGCTAGAGTGCGGCTAGCGGGCCTCACAGATACGCAGTATTTT. This encodes CSARVRLAGLTDTQYF.

Ten or more counts support this clonotype. The chain recombines TRBV25-1 with TRBJ2-7; 8 bases are a match to TRBD1. The CDR3 covers 13 residues. CDR1 and CDR2 from the germline V gene are MGHDK and SYGVNS. Losses at the gene ends were 11 bases for V and 2 bases for J; bases not matched to a gene: 8. CDR3 region: CACGQGPTYEQYF. CDR3 in DNA: TGTGCCTGCGGACAGGGCCCTACCTACGAGCAGTACTTC.

CDR3 DNA sequence: TGTGCCACCGGCGGCGGGGGTTACGAAAATGAGCAGTTCTTC. This translates into CATGGGGYENEQFF. The gene calls are TRBV10-3 and TRBJ2-1, with 7 bases fitting TRBD2. This CDR3 region has 14 residues. CDR1 and CDR2 (germline): ENHRY, SYGVKD. V shed 10 bases and J 7 bases; nucleotides not matched to a gene: 13.

V is TRBV6-1 and J is TRBJ2-5, with 7 nucleotides matching TRBD2. This CDR3 has 16 amino acids. V shed 4 bases, J shed 7 bases, and the junction held 15 bases outside the gene matches. The germline CDR1 and CDR2 sequences are MNHNS and SASEGT. Written as DNA, the CDR3 is TGTGCCAGCAGTGCTCTGGGAGGGAGGGCCCTCGGGACCCAGTACTTC. Translation: CASSALGGRALGTQYF.

The chain employs TRBV7-9 and TRBJ1-2; 7 bases line up with TRBD1. The CDR3 has 16 amino acids. V lost 5 bases, J lost 6 bases, and 15 bases stayed unmatched. Germline-derived CDR1 and CDR2 are SEHNR and FQNEAQ (reference sequence). CDR3 region: CASSPRGGRDGDGYTF. CDR3 sequence (DNA): TGTGCCAGCAGCCCCCGAGGGGGCAGGGACGGTGATGGCTACACCTTC.

This clonotype was seen more than once but under ten times. The genes are TRBV2 and TRBJ2-5; D uncertain. Germline V lookup: CDR1 SNHLY, CDR2 FYNNEI. V was cut by 10 bases and J by 3 bases, with 18 bases left in between. This CDR3 has 14 amino acids. CDR3 sequence: CANSRGVKEETQYF. The CDR3 bases are TGTGCCAACAGCAGAGGTGTAAAGGAAGAGACCCAGTACTTC.

Only a few counts were recorded for this clonotype. V usage is TRBV12-3 or TRBV12-4 and J usage is TRBJ2-3; D is perhaps TRBD2 (6 bases). This CDR3 is 15 amino acids long. The ends were cut back, 1 base at V and 2 bases at J, with 10 bases in the middle. CDR3 nucleotide sequence: TGTGCCAGCAGTTTAGGGGCGGGACCCACAGATACGCAGTATTTT. Its protein is CASSLGAGPTDTQYF.

This clonotype was picked up a small number of times. V gene TRBV6-6 combines with J gene TRBJ1-1; D call uncertain. Germline CDR1 and CDR2: MNHNY and SVGAGI (reference sequence). Trimming took off 7 bases at V and 1 base at J, with 7 bases between the two ends. This CDR3 has 12 amino acids. The CDR3 region has the DNA TGTGCCAGCAAGGCAGCGAACACTGAAGCTTTCTTT. It specifies CASKAANTEAFF.

The chain couples TRBV29-1 to TRBJ2-2; 8 nucleotides match TRBD1. V was clipped by 7 bases and J by 1 base; unmatched bases: 5. Germline V gives CDR1 SQVTM, CDR2 ANQGSEA. The CDR3 has 14 residues. This chain's CDR3 is CSGYRGVNTGELFF. For the CDR3, the DNA is TGCAGCGGATACAGGGGGGTGAACACCGGGGAGCTGTTTTTT.

The table lists this clonotype with many counts. V and J are TRBV7-9 and TRBJ2-1, with TRBD2 matching 8 bases. CDR1 is SEHNR and CDR2 is FQNEAQ in the germline V gene (reference sequence). CDR3 size: 14 residues. J was trimmed by 12 bases and V by 1 base; bases with no gene match: 8. The CDR3 DNA sequence: TGTGCCAGCAGCTTAGGCGGACTAGCCGAGGTGCAGTTCTTC. This codes for CASSLGGLAEVQFF.